This is a list of T cell receptor beta chains from one sample in a study of CD4 T cells in relation to SARS-CoV-2 and coronaviruses. Their cognate antigens are unknown. Clones were sequenced by immunoSEQ multiplex PCR, and TCRdb holds only the in-frame ones, with some missing. Of 9,000 to 13,000 clones in the sample, over 65% were seen once. Input material: CD4+ T cells from PBMCs, cultured in vitro. The receptors shown here come from a human donor in good health. Each CDR3 is given with its conserved first and last residue. The D gene is left open where the match is weak. Rows may omit the clone size; those that give it use once, few, many or a size class.

CDR3 length	clone size	V gene	D gene	J gene	CDR3 DNA	CDR3 protein
16	NA	TRBV10-3	TRBD1	TRBJ2-2	TGTGCCATCAGTGGGGACAGACAAAGTGGCACCGGGGAGCTGTTTTTT	CAISGDRQSGTGELFF
11	NA	TRBV2	NA	TRBJ2-1	TGTGCCAGCAGTGACGAGGCGGAGCAGTTCTTC	CASSDEAEQFF
15	NA	TRBV7-9	TRBD2	TRBJ2-5	TGTGCCAGCAGCTTAGGTGTACGGGAGGGACAGACCCAGTACTTC	CASSLGVREGQTQYF
16	once	TRBV19	NA	TRBJ1-1	TGTGCCAGTAGTAAAACACCTTGGGGGTCCTTCACTGAAGCTTTCTTT	CASSKTPWGSFTEAFF
13	NA	TRBV5-1	TRBD1	TRBJ1-6	TGCGCCAGCAGCGGACAGGGCAATTCACCCCTCCACTTT	CASSGQGNSPLHF
13	NA	TRBV3-1/TRBV3-2	TRBD1	TRBJ1-4	TGTGCCAGCATACGACAGGGCCATGAAAAACTGTTTTTT	CASIRQGHEKLFF
16	NA	TRBV3-1/TRBV3-2	NA	TRBJ1-2	TGTGCCAGCAGCCAAGCCCCGGCGGGGGGCGAAGATGGCTACACCTTC	CASSQAPAGGEDGYTF
13	NA	TRBV10-3	NA	TRBJ2-7	TGTGCCATCAGTGAGTTTGACGAGCGGGCCCTAGACTTC	CAISEFDERALDF
16	NA	TRBV18	TRBD1	TRBJ2-5	TGTGCCAGCTCACCACTGGGGCAGGGGGTTCAAGAGACCCAGTACTTC	CASSPLGQGVQETQYF
18	NA	TRBV18	NA	TRBJ2-6	TGTGCCAGCTCACCACCCCCAGGGACCATCTCTGGGGCCAACGTCCTGACTTTC	CASSPPPGTISGANVLTF
13	once	TRBV19	NA	TRBJ1-1	TGTGCCAGTAGTAGGCCCCTCTACACTGAAGCTTTCTTT	CASSRPLYTEAFF
17	NA	TRBV3-1/TRBV3-2	NA	TRBJ1-3	TGTGCCAGCAGCCAAGTCCCGGGGACTGCTACTGGAAACACCATATATTTT	CASSQVPGTATGNTIYF
16	few	TRBV4-2	NA	TRBJ1-2	TGTGCCAGCAGCCAACACCGGGGCTCCGGGACCTATGGCTACACCTTC	CASSQHRGSGTYGYTF
17	few	TRBV9	NA	TRBJ2-2	TGTGCCAGCAGCGACCAACCCATCTCGGGAAACACCGGGGAGCTGTTTTTT	CASSDQPISGNTGELFF
18	NA	TRBV5-1	TRBD2	TRBJ2-3	TGCGCCAGCAGCTTGGAACTAGCGGGACCCCCGGGGGCAGATACGCAGTATTTT	CASSLELAGPPGADTQYF
18	NA	TRBV7-2	NA	TRBJ2-1	TGTGCCAGCAGCTCGTCTCTGGGGATGGGTACCTCCTACAATGAGCAGTTCTTC	CASSSSLGMGTSYNEQFF
13	NA	TRBV3-1/TRBV3-2	NA	TRBJ2-3	TGTGCCAGCAGGGTAAAGGGGGGTGATACGCAGTATTTT	CASRVKGGDTQYF
17	NA	TRBV7-2	TRBD2	TRBJ2-2	TGTGCCAGCAGCTTAGCTTTAGCGGGGGGACGCGGCGGGGAGCTGTTTTTT	CASSLALAGGRGGELFF
15	NA	TRBV19	NA	TRBJ2-7	TGTGCCAGTAGTATGGGCAGACATAGCTCCTACGAGCAGTACTTC	CASSMGRHSSYEQYF
16	NA	TRBV3-1/TRBV3-2	TRBD2	TRBJ2-1	TGTGCCAGCAGCCTAGGCGGGGGGGCCGCCTACAATGAGCAGTTCTTC	CASSLGGGAAYNEQFF